The entry below describes one TCR beta chain. The antigen is not known. These data belong to a study of CD8 T cells in Susac syndrome. Looking at the study overall: Within the group of sequenced Susac syndrome patients, over 5 had active disease and about 8 were in remission.

CDR3 length: 15 amino acids. V lost 3 bases to trimming and J lost 1 base, with 10 bases between them. Germline assignment: CDR1 WSHSY and CDR2 SAAADI. Whole-study findings and limits: Susac-specific public clones in total CD8+ repertoires numbered around 17; in CD8+ TEMRA repertoires, they numbered 5 or 6.

RNA totalling about 0.5 to 1 ug underwent reverse transcription with random hexamers. The authors amplified TCR beta CDR3 across 54 Vbeta and 13 Jbeta using immunoSEQ multiplex PCR. TCRdb itself ran the immunoSEQ multiplex PCR reads through MiXCR, one entry per CDR3 protein. The top ten hold approximately 0.15% of the sample, which has more than 150,000 distinct CDR3 sequences, more than 85% seen once. Purification of the CD8+ and CD4+ T cells relied on negative isolation, and TEMRA cells underwent FACS enrichment. This sequence originates from a human donor with Susac syndrome. Input material: CD8+ T cells from PBMCs. The V gene is TRBV10-2, the J gene TRBJ2-4, with a tentative D call TRBD1 (6 bases). In DNA, the CDR3 is TGCGCCAGCAGTGAATACAGGGTTGCCAAAAACATTCAGTACTTC. Its translation is CASSEYRVAKNIQYF.